This T cell receptor beta chain was captured in a study of blood T cell repertoires in COVID-19. Study summary: Material from acute and convalescent COVID-19 was sourced from the United States, Italy and Spain.

Original data processing: Using reference gene primer amplification, nucleated cell counts were estimated. Some clones are missing from TCRdb's copy, which holds only in-frame ones; the method was immunoSEQ multiplex PCR. The DNA was the basis for D and trimming; V, J and clone size are from that table. The sample yields 180,000 or so clones, 86% seen once. The study drew participants aged about 18 to 89 years from some 24 US areas. Cohorts were determined from participant-reported clinical history. Sequencing was carried out using PBMCs or T cells enriched from blood (not recorded which). This TCR derives from a woman in her twenties or thirties who had recovered from COVID-19.

The CDR3 sequence: CASRLCRYNEKLFF. For the CDR3, the DNA is TGTGCAAGTCGCTTATGCAGGTACAATGAAAAACTGTTTTTT. The J gene is TRBJ1-4, the V gene TRBV12-2; the D call in the table, TRBD1, was not verified against the DNA. TRBV12-2 is a pseudogene segment. There are 14 residues in the CDR3.